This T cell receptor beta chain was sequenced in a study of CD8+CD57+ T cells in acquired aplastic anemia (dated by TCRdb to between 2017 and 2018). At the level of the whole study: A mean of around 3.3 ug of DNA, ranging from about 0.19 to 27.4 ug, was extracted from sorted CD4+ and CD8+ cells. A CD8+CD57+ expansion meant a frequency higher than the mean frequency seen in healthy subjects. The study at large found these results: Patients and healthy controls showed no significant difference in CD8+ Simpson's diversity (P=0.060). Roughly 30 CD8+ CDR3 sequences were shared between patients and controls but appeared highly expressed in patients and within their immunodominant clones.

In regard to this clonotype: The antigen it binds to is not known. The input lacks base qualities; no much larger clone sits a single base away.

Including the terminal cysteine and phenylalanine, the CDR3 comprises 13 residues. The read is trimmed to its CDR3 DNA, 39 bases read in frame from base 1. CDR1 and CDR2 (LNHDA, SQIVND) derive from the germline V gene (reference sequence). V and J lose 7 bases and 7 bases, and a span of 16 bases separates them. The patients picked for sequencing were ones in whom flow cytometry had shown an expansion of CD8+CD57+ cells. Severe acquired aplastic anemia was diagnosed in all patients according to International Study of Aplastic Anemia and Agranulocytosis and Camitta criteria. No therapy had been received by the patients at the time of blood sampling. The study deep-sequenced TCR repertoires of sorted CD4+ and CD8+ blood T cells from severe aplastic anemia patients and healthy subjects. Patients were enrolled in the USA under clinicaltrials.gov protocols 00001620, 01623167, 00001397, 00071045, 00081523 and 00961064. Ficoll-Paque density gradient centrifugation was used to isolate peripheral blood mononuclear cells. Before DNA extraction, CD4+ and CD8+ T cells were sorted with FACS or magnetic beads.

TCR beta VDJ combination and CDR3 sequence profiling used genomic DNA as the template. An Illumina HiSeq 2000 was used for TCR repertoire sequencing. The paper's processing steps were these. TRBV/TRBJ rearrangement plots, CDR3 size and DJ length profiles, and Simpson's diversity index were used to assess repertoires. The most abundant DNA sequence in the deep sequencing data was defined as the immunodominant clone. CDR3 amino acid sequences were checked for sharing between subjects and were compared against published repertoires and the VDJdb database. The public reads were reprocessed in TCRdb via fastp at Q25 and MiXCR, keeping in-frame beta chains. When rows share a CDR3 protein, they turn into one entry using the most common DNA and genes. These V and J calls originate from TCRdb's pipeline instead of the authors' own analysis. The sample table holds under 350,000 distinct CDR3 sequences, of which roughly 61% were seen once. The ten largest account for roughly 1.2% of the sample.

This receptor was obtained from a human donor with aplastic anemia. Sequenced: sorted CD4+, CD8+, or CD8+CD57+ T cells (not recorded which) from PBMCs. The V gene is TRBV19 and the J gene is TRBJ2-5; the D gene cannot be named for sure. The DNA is TGTGCCAGTAATCGAGGCCTTTCCGCGACCCAGTACTTC. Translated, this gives CASNRGLSATQYF.